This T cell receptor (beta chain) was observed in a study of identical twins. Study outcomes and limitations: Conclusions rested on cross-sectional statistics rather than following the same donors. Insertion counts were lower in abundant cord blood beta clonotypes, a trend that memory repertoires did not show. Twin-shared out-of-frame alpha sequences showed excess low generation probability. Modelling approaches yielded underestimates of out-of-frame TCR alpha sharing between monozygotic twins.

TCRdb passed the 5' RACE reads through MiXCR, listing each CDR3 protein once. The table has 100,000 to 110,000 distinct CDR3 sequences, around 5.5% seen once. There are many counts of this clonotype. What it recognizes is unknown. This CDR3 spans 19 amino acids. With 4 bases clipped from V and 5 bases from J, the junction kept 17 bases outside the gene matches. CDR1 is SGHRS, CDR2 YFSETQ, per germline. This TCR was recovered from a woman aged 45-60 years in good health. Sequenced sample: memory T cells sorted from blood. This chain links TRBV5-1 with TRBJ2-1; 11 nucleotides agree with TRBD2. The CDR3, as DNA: TGCGCCAGCAGCCACGGGGTAGCGGGAGGGCCATCTAGGGACAATGAGCAGTTCTTC. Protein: CASSHGVAGGPSRDNEQFF. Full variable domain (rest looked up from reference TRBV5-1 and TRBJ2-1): KAGVTQTPRYLIKTRGQQVTLSCSPISGHRSVSWYQQTPGQGLQFLFEYFSETQRNKGNFPGRFSGRQFSNSRSEMNVSTLELGDSALYLCASSHGVAGGPSRDNEQFFGPGTRLTVL.